This T cell receptor (beta chain) was documented in a study of regulatory T cells in long-lasting Graves disease (dated by TCRdb to about 2021). About the investigation overall: Persistent Graves' disease was defined as persistently positive TSH receptor autoantibodies together with antithyroid drug treatment for over 5 years. Patients with persistent Graves' disease were compared with patients with newly diagnosed Graves' disease using TCR sequencing and RNA sequencing of peripheral blood. The study was registered as a clinical trial and conducted in China. A total of approximately 35 samples underwent TCR sequencing: about 13 from persistent and around 20 from newly diagnosed Graves' disease patients. Antithyroid drugs had been taken for 8.5 to 13 years on average by persistent Graves' disease patients in the clinical cohort.

Overall results and qualifications from the work: Only the TCR beta chain was sequenced and analyzed. Patients with persistent disease shared more public clonotypes (fewer than 3,000) than newly diagnosed patients did (966). The authors noted that the small sample size was a limitation that may lower accuracy. Persistent disease showed preferential use of TRBV28, TRBJ1-2 and TRBJ2-5, whereas newly diagnosed disease favored TRBV20-1 and TRBJ2-1. Lower TCR Shannon entropy and fewer highly expanded clones were observed in persistent Graves' disease patients than in newly diagnosed patients, which suggested clonal expansion. Peripheral blood alone was examined, since thyroid tissue, which constituted the primary lesion, could not be accessed.

For this clonotype: Its binding antigen is unknown. No quality values exist for individual bases; no much larger clone is one base distant.

According to the study, the label for this sample's time point signals: persistent/refractory GD, antithyroid drugs over 5 years with positive TRAb. RNA was extracted from PBMCs in TRIzol for both TCR sequencing and RNA sequencing. Graves' disease was diagnosed according to American Thyroid Association guidelines. Patients for the study were recruited at an endocrinology department in Xi'an, China. From each patient, approximately 9 milliliters of peripheral blood was collected into an EDTA anticoagulant tube. PBMCs were isolated by Ficoll Paque Plus density gradient separation without further T cell sorting. An Agilent 2100 Bioanalyzer and agarose gel were used to assess RNA quality, and a NanoDrop 2000 was used to measure RNA concentration. The method was multiplex PCR. The listed sequencing device is Illumina HiSeq 4000. CDR3 regions were amplified by Arm-PCR with iRepertoire HTBI primers to construct TCR beta libraries. Before sequencing, the PCR products went through gel purification. The study's processing was this. A total of fewer than 65 TRBV and some 13 TRBJ segments were identified across samples and were used for gene usage analysis of CDR3 amino acid clonotypes. Filtered high-quality paired reads were merged into contigs using COPE and FqMerger. BLAST was used to align contigs to IMGT TRBV, TRBD and TRBJ reference genes, and CDR3 was defined according to IMGT. Highly expanded clones were defined as clonotypes with a frequency above 0.1%. Repertoire diversity was measured by Shannon entropy, and V-J evenness by the Gini coefficient. A clonotype found in more than one individual was treated as public. Clones were called with MiXCR by TCRdb after fastp trimmed the public reads at Q25, and only in-frame beta chains were retained. Records with the same CDR3 protein are collapsed into one entry carrying the most frequent genes and DNA. TCRdb, rather than the study authors, made the V and J calls. The sample records roughly 400,000 distinct CDR3 sequences, around a fifth of which are singletons. More than 13% of the sample comes from the top ten.

V is cut by 3 bases and J by 3 bases, and the space between the germline ends is 12 bases. CDR1 is given as MNHEY and CDR2 as SMNVEV, both from the germline V gene (reference sequence). Reading from cysteine to phenylalanine, the CDR3 counts 14 amino acids. Only CDR3 DNA is held: 42 bases, read in frame from base 1. The sequence joins TRBV27 to TRBJ2-7; no D gene call is confident. This receptor was identified in a female donor with Graves disease. Source: peripheral blood mononuclear cells (PBMCs), taken when the disease was refractory, from a patient treated with antithyroid drugs. The CDR3 protein: CASSFGQANYEQYF. DNA sequence: TGTGCCAGCAGTTTCGGGCAGGCCAACTACGAGCAGTACTTC.